This T cell receptor (beta chain) was identified during a study of early T cells in non-severe SARS-CoV-2 infection. Regarding the study as a whole: VDJdb matching skewed toward anti-spike CD8 responses, missing private and CD4 specificities.

On this clonotype itself: Its antigen is unidentified.

This CDR3 contains 16 residues. Per germline, CDR1 KGHSH and CDR2 LQKENI. J lost 3 bases, V lost 3 bases, and 7 bases had no gene match. The library protocol tagged individual cDNA molecules with unique molecular identifiers. Via MiXCR, TCRdb re-called the 5' RACE reads, giving one row per CDR3 protein. The data show over 55,000 distinct CDR3 sequences, about 12% seen once. The gene calls are TRBV18 and TRBJ2-1, with 8 bases lining up with TRBD2. Sequencing used whole blood. The source is an adult who was a healthcare worker with PCR-confirmed SARS-CoV-2 infection or an uninfected control (not recorded which). CDR3 sequence (DNA): TGTGCCAGCTCACCGGTTCTAGCGGGTGACTACAATGAGCAGTTCTTC. Protein: CASSPVLAGDYNEQFF.